This T cell receptor beta chain was obtained from a study of CD8 T cells in ankylosing spondylitis (dated by TCRdb to 2017 to 2019). With respect to the entire study: The study set out to find disease-linked TCR variants by profiling T cell receptor beta repertoires in ankylosing spondylitis patients and healthy donors. The whole study cohort included over 85 healthy donors and over 20 ankylosing spondylitis patients. Peripheral blood was sampled, and synovial fluid was also collected from ankylosing spondylitis patients.

Sequencing was performed on an Illumina HiSeq 2500. TCR beta libraries were prepared by quantitative 5'-RACE with molecular barcodes. In the source study's methods: A new computational method based on a probabilistic model of VDJ rearrangement was used to identify disease-linked TCR variants. Starting from the raw public reads, TCRdb applied fastp trimming at Q25, assembled clones with MiXCR and retained in-frame beta chains. Under each unique CDR3 protein, matching rows form one entry showing the most common genes and DNA. TCRdb, not the original authors, processed these V and J calls. In all, the sample holds fewer than 550,000 distinct CDR3 sequences, and roughly 5% of those were seen once. The ten largest clones take up roughly 3.3% of the sample. Broad study findings and their caveats: The disease-linked clones were reported to be significantly enriched in matched synovial fluid samples from ankylosing spondylitis patients. The disease-linked clones had a CD8+ phenotype and were found at relatively low frequencies in peripheral blood. A TCR beta motif of several highly homologous amino acid variants appeared characteristic of blood from ankylosing spondylitis patients. Some of the motif variants had been reported before in the synovial fluid and blood of reactive arthritis patients, a finding that suggests common disease-initiation mechanisms.

This clonotype has at least ten counts. Its antigen remains unidentified. Per-base qualities were not stored, and no clone one base away is much larger. The CDR1 and CDR2 encoded by the germline V gene are SGHTA and FQGNSA. The CDR3 covers 16 residues, taking in both the cysteine and the phenylalanine. Only CDR3 DNA is held: 48 bases, read in frame from base 1. Compared with germline, V lacks 3 bases and J lacks 0 bases; bases without a gene match: 1. This TCR was sampled from a male donor with ankylosing spondylitis. The sequencing sample was made of blood, either unsorted or a sorted T cell fraction (not recorded which). Recombination connected TRBV7-2 to TRBJ2-1; TRBD2 aligns with 11 central bases. The DNA reads TGTGCCAGCAGCTTTAGCGGGGGGGCCTCCTACAATGAGCAGTTCTTC. Translation gives CASSFSGGASYNEQFF.